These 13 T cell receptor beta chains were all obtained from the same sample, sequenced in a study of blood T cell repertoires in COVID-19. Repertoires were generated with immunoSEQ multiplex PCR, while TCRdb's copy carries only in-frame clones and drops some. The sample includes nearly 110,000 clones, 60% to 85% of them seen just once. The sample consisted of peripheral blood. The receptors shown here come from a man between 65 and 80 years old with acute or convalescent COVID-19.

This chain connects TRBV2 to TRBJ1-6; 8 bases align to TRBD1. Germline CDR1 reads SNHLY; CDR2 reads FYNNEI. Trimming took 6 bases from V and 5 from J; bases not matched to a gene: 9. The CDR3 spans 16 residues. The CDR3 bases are TGTGCCAGCAGCGACAGGGGACAGGATAATAATTCACCCCTCCACTTT. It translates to CASSDRGQDNNSPLHF.

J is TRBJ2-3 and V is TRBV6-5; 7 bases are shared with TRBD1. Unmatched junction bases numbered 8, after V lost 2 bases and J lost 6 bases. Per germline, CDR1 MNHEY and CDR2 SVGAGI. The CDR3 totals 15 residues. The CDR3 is CASSYGTGVRDTQYF. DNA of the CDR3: TGTGCCAGCAGTTACGGCACAGGGGTTCGGGATACGCAGTATTTT.

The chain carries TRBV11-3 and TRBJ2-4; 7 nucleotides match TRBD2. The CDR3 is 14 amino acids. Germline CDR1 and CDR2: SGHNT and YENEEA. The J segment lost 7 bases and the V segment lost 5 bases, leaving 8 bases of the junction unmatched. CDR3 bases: TGTGCCAGCAGCCGGGGGGAGGGAGGGAACATTCAGTACTTC. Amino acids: CASSRGEGGNIQYF.

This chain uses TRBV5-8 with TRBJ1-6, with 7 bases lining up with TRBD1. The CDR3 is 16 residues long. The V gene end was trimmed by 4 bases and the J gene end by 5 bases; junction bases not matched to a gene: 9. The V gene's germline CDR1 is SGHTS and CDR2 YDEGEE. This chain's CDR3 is CASSRQGGLNNSPLHF. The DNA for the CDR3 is TGTGCCAGCAGCCGGCAGGGGGGACTCAATAATTCACCCCTCCACTTT. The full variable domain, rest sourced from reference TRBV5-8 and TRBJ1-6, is EAGVTQSPTHLIKTRGQQATLRCSPISGHTSVYWYQQALGLGLQFLLWYDEGEERNRGNFPPRFSGRQFPNYSSELNVNALELEDSALYLCASSRQGGLNNSPLHFGNGTRLTVT.

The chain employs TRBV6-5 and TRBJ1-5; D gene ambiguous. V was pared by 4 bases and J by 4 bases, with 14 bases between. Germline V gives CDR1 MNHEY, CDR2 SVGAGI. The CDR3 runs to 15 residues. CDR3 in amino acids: CASSFSEDGNQPQHF. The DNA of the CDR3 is TGTGCCAGCAGTTTCTCGGAGGATGGGAATCAGCCCCAGCATTTT.

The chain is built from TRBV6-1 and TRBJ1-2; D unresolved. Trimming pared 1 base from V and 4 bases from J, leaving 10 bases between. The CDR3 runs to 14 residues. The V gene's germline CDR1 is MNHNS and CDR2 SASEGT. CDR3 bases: TGTGCCAGCAGTGAAGGGGCCAGTTTCTATGGCTACACCTTC. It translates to CASSEGASFYGYTF.

CDR3 loop: CASSVAGGQGGTGELFF. CDR3 coding DNA: TGTGCCAGCAGCGTAGCTGGAGGACAGGGAGGAACCGGGGAGCTGTTTTTT. The chain has TRBV9 and TRBJ2-2, with 8 bases lining up with TRBD1. After removal of 0 bases from V and 5 bases from J, the junction contained 9 bases not matched to a gene. The CDR3 consists of 17 residues. From germline, CDR1 is SGDLS and CDR2 YYNGEE.

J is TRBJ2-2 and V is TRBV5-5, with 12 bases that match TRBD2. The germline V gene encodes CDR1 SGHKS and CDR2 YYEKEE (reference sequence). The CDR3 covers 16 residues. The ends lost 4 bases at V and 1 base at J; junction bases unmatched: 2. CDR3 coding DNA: TGTGCCAGCAGCGCGGGACTAGCGGGGAACACCGGGGAGCTGTTTTTT. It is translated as CASSAGLAGNTGELFF.

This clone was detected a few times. The CDR3 sequence: CASSAVNSREPQHF. In DNA form, the CDR3 reads TGTGCCAGCAGTGCAGTCAATAGCAGGGAGCCCCAGCATTTT. V and J are TRBV2 and TRBJ1-5; the D gene is possibly TRBD1 (5 bases). CDR1 is SNHLY and CDR2 is FYNNEI in the germline V gene. The CDR3 sequence is 14 residues long. The ends were cut back, 4 bases at V and 8 bases at J, with 15 bases in the middle. The full variable domain, rest sourced from reference TRBV2 and TRBJ1-5, is EPEVTQTPSHQVTQMGQEVILRCVPISNHLYFYWYRQILGQKVEFLVSFYNNEISEKSEIFDDQFSVERPDGSNFTLKIRSTKLEDSAMYFCASSAVNSREPQHFGDGTRLSIL.

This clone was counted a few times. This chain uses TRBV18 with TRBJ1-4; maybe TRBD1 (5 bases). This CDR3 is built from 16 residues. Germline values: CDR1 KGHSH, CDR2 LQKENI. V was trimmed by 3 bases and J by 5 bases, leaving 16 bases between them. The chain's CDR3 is CASSPGPSSGNEKLFF. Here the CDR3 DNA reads TGTGCCAGCTCACCCGGACCTTCCTCAGGGAATGAAAAACTGTTTTTT.

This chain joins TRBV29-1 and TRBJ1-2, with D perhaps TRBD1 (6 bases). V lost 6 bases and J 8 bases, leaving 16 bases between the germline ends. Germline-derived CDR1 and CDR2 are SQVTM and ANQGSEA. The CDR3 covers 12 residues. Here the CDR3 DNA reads TGCAGCGTGGTAGGGGGGGGCGAAGGCTACACCTTC. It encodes CSVVGGGEGYTF.

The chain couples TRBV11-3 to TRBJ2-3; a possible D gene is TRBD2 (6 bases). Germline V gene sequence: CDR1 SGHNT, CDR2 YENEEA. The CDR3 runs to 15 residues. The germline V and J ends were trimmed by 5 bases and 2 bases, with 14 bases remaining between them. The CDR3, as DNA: TGTGCCAGCAGCCCGGGACTGGAATTCACAGATACGCAGTATTTT. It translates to CASSPGLEFTDTQYF.

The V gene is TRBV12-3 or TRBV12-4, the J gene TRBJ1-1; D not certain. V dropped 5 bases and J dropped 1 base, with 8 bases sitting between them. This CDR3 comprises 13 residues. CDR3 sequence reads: CASSLSKNTEAFF. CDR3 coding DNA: TGTGCCAGCAGTCTCTCTAAGAACACTGAAGCTTTCTTT.